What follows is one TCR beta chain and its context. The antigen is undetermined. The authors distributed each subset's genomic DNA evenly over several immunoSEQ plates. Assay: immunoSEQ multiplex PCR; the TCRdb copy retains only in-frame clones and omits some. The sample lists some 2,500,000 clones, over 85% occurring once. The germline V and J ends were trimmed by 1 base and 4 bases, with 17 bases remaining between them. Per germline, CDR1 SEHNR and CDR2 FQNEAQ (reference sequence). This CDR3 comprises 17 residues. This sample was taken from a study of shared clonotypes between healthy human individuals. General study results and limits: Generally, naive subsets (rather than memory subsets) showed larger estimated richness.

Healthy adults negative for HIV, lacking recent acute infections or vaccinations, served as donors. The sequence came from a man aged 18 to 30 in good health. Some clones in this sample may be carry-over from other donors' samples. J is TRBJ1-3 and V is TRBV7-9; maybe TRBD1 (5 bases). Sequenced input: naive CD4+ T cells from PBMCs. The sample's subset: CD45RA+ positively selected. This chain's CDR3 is CASSLGGTVGRGNTIYF. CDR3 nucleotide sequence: TGTGCCAGCAGCTTAGGCGGGACGGTGGGTCGAGGAAACACCATATATTTT.